The clone carrying this T cell receptor (beta chain) was observed many times. Its matching antigen is unknown. This record comes from a study of T cells in Graves' hyperthyroidism and ophthalmopathy. Amplification of TCR beta CDR3 regions used RNA as the template. HTBI primers drove first-round RT-PCR of the TCR CDR3. One entry per CDR3 protein results from TCRdb running MiXCR on the multiplex PCR reads. The sample records some 360,000 distinct CDR3 sequences, 15% to 20% being singletons. General study points: Ophthalmopathy, as predicted by the model, came a median approximately 5.9 months after the prediction.

The CDR3 contains 14 residues. Germline V gene lookup returns CDR1 SQVTM and CDR2 ANQGSEA. V shed 6 bases and J shed 1 base, with 15 bases lying between them. The sample was blood. This chain joins TRBV29-1 and TRBJ1-1; no reliable D call. This TCR was sampled from a woman in her 40s with Graves' ophthalmopathy. This CDR3 reads CSVARTPKNTEAFF. CDR3 sequence (DNA): TGCAGCGTGGCCAGAACGCCGAAGAACACTGAAGCTTTCTTT.